This T cell receptor beta chain originates from a study of metastatic and nonmetastatic thyroid tumors. Overall study context: Repertoire comparison spanned blood and tumor or nodule tissue of malignant and benign thyroid patients.

Not a single patient had been given any form of treatment at any point before undergoing thyroid surgery. Using MiXCR, TCRdb reanalyzed the PCR reads. The sample lists some 11,000 clones, over 20% occurring once. The ends were cut back, 5 bases at V and 5 bases at J, with 21 bases in the middle. Germline CDR1 reads SGHVS; CDR2 reads FNYEAQ. This CDR3 contains 16 residues. The J gene is TRBJ1-1, the V gene TRBV7-6; the D gene is possibly TRBD1 (6 bases). The sequenced material came from adjacent normal tissue. This receptor was taken from a female donor with papillary thyroid cancer or a benign thyroid nodule (not recorded which). Some clones in this sample may be carry-over from other donors' samples. The CDR3 protein is CASSRGTLTSGTEAFF. The CDR3 DNA is TGTGCCAGCAGCCGTGGGACACTTACCTCCGGGACTGAAGCTTTCTTT.